This T cell receptor (beta chain) stems from a study of blood T cell repertoires in COVID-19. This clone was found a few times. This table comes from immunoSEQ multiplex PCR, and its TCRdb copy is limited to in-frame clones, with some not included. Counted here are under 200,000 clones, roughly 84% occurring once; the ten biggest clones make up 5.4%. Germline loops: CDR1 LNHDA, CDR2 SQIVND (reference sequence). V shed 5 bases, J shed 12 bases, and the junction held 8 bases outside the gene matches. The CDR3 has 14 residues. The chain employs TRBV19 and TRBJ2-3; 13 bases agree with TRBD2. Sequenced sample: peripheral blood. The receptor was derived from a woman aged 45-59 years with COVID-19, enrolled during active disease. The CDR3, as DNA: TGTGCCAGTAGTGTAGGGACTAGCGGGGAGTCCCAGTATTTT. This translates into CASSVGTSGESQYF.